Following are 18 T cell receptor beta chains from one sample sequenced in a study of blood T cell repertoires in COVID-19. Measured with immunoSEQ multiplex PCR; TCRdb has only the in-frame clones, and not every one. The data hold under 250,000 clones, with approximately 85% observed a single time. Material: peripheral blood. The receptors were sampled from a man in his forties or fifties who had recovered from COVID-19.

The chain uses TRBV4-1 and TRBJ2-7; 10 bases match TRBD2. This CDR3 spans 16 amino acids. V shed 1 base and J 3 bases; nucleotides not matched to a gene: 6. In germline, CDR1 is MGHRA, CDR2 YSYEKL. CDR3: CASSQVYGTSDYEQYF. The CDR3 nucleotides read TGCGCCAGCAGCCAAGTTTACGGGACTAGCGACTACGAGCAGTACTTC.

The V gene is TRBV15, the J gene TRBJ2-5; D is possibly TRBD2 (5 bases). CDR1 is LNHNV, CDR2 YYDKDF, per germline (reference sequence). The CDR3 covers 13 residues. The ends were cut back, 5 bases at V and 2 bases at J, with 9 bases in the middle. The CDR3 is CATSVGLQETQYF. The CDR3 DNA reads TGTGCCACCAGCGTAGGACTGCAAGAGACCCAGTACTTC.

The chain employs TRBV5-1 and TRBJ2-7, with 8 bases that match TRBD2. With V trimmed by 4 bases and J by 2 bases, 2 bases remained unmatched. From germline, CDR1 is SGHRS and CDR2 YFSETQ. The CDR3 is made up of 13 amino acids. The CDR3 sequence: CASSSSGAYEQYF. DNA of the CDR3: TGCGCCAGCAGCAGTAGCGGGGCCTACGAGCAGTACTTC.

The genes are TRBV13 and TRBJ2-2; 10 nucleotides agree with TRBD1. V lost 6 bases, J lost 3 bases, and 4 bases stayed unmatched. CDR1 is PRHDT and CDR2 is FYEKMQ in the germline V gene (reference sequence). The CDR3 runs to 15 residues. The CDR3 region is CASRGQGTYTGELFF. CDR3 nucleotides: TGTGCCAGCAGGGGACAGGGGACCTACACCGGGGAGCTGTTTTTT.

The V gene is TRBV27, the J gene TRBJ1-3, with no clear D. The germline CDR1 and CDR2 sequences are MNHEY and SMNVEV (reference sequence). Trimming cost V 2 bases and J 2 bases, with 16 bases left between them. The length of the CDR3 is 17 residues. The CDR3 DNA reads TGTGCCAGCAGTTTAAGCGGAGTATCTGGGGCTGGAAACACCATATATTTT. Its protein product is CASSLSGVSGAGNTIYF.

This clone occurred a few times. The CDR3 protein is CASSRDLSGANVLTF. The DNA for the CDR3 is TGTGCCAGCAGCAGGGATTTATCTGGGGCCAACGTCCTGACTTTC. The chain combines TRBV27 with TRBJ2-6, with D possibly being TRBD1 (5 bases). Germline values: CDR1 MNHEY, CDR2 SMNVEV (reference sequence). CDR3 size: 15 residues. V was cut by 6 bases and J by 1 base, with 10 bases left in between. The variable domain in full, completed from reference TRBV27 and TRBJ2-6, reads EAQVTQNPRYLITVTGKKLTVTCSQNMNHEYMSWYRQDPGLGLRQIYYSMNVEVTDKGDVPEGYKVSRKEKRNFPLILESPSPNQTSLYFCASSRDLSGANVLTFGAGSRLTVL.

The chain combines TRBV6-5 with TRBJ2-1; TRBD1 aligns across 9 bases. V was pared by 6 bases and J by 2 bases, with 5 bases of the junction left unmatched. Per the germline V gene, CDR1 is MNHEY and CDR2 is SVGAGI. CDR3 length: 15 residues. The CDR3 DNA reads as TGTGCCAGCAGAGGGACAGGGAACCCCTACAATGAGCAGTTCTTC. Protein product: CASRGTGNPYNEQFF.

J is TRBJ1-6 and V is TRBV19; a possible D gene is TRBD1 (6 bases). Trimming shortened V by 6 bases and J by 0 bases, and 36 bases separated the two germline ends. Germline V gene data show CDR1 as LNHDA and CDR2 as SQIVND (reference sequence). This CDR3 spans 24 amino acids. CDR3 nucleotide sequence: TGTGCCAGTAGCGTCCGGGATGGATCCAATACAGGGAAACTCCCGAGCTCCTATAATTCACCCCTCCACTTT. This translates into CASSVRDGSNTGKLPSSYNSPLHF. The variable domain in full, with the rest retrieved from reference TRBV19 and TRBJ1-6, is DGGITQSPKYLFRKEGQNVTLSCEQNLNHDAMYWYRQDPGQGLRLIYYSQIVNDFQKGDIAEGYSVSREKKESFPLTVTSAQKNPTAFYLCASSVRDGSNTGKLPSSYNSPLHFGNGTRLTVT.

The chain carries TRBV10-3 and TRBJ2-7; 7 positions agree with TRBD1. The germline CDR1 and CDR2 sequences are ENHRY and SYGVKD. V trimming: 2 bases; J trimming: 3 bases; junction bases outside the gene matches: 7. The CDR3 sequence is 15 residues long. The CDR3 here is CAISEPRTGVYEQYF. The CDR3 DNA reads TGTGCCATCAGTGAGCCTAGGACAGGAGTCTACGAGCAGTACTTC.

The rearrangement links TRBV19 to TRBJ2-3, with 10 bases matching TRBD2. Unmatched junction bases numbered 6, after V lost 3 bases and J lost 0 bases. Per germline, CDR1 LNHDA and CDR2 SQIVND (reference sequence). The CDR3 sequence is 17 residues long. Here the CDR3 DNA reads TGTGCCAGTAGTATCCTCGCTAGCGGGAGTAGCACAGATACGCAGTATTTT. Its protein product is CASSILASGSSTDTQYF.

This chain uses TRBV20-1 with TRBJ1-5; possible D gene TRBD1, 6 bases. CDR1 and CDR2 from the germline V gene are DFQATT and SNEGSKA (reference sequence). V was clipped by 3 bases and J by 5 bases, with 17 bases between them. This CDR3 is built from 15 residues. The CDR3 protein is CSASGQGIRHQPQHF. As DNA, the CDR3 is TGCAGTGCTAGTGGGCAGGGGATCAGGCATCAGCCCCAGCATTTT.

This chain uses TRBV29-1 with TRBJ1-1, with 7 bases lining up with TRBD1. This CDR3 has 13 residues. V trimming: 6 bases; J trimming: 5 bases; junction bases outside the gene matches: 9. Germline loops: CDR1 SQVTM, CDR2 ANQGSEA. The CDR3 bases are TGCAGCGTCGACGACAGGGTAGGGACTGAAGCTTTCTTT. As protein: CSVDDRVGTEAFF. Full variable domain (remainder filled in from reference TRBV29-1 and TRBJ1-1): SAVISQKPSRDICQRGTSLTIQCQVDSQVTMMFWYRQQPGQSLTLIATANQGSEATYESGFVIDKFPISRPNLTFSTLTVSNMSPEDSSIYLCSVDDRVGTEAFFGQGTRLTVV.

V is TRBV12-3 or TRBV12-4 and J is TRBJ2-5, with a tentative D call TRBD2 (6 bases). The V end lost 5 bases, the J end lost 1 base, and 8 bases lay between the germline ends. This CDR3 comprises 13 residues. The chain's CDR3 is CASSMRGQETQYF. The CDR3 coding sequence is TGTGCCAGCAGTATGCGGGGCCAAGAGACCCAGTACTTC.

This chain links TRBV3-1 (or the pseudogene TRBV3-2) with TRBJ2-5; a weak D match, TRBD2 (5 bases). CDR3 size: 16 residues. The germline V and J ends were trimmed by 5 bases and 2 bases, with 18 bases remaining between them. Germline-derived CDR1 and CDR2 are LGHDT and YNNKEL (reference sequence). CDR3 sequence (DNA): TGTGCCAGCAGCACACTGGGGAGCAGACTGCAAGAGACCCAGTACTTC. Translating gives CASSTLGSRLQETQYF.

In this sample, this clone turned up once. The CDR3 spells CASIKASGVNEKLFF. The DNA for the CDR3 is TGTGCCAGCATCAAGGCATCAGGGGTTAATGAAAAACTGTTTTTT. The rearrangement links TRBV28 to TRBJ1-4, with a tentative D call TRBD1 (6 bases). This CDR3 comprises 15 residues. Trimming pared 7 bases from V and 4 bases from J, leaving 16 bases between. Germline values: CDR1 MDHEN, CDR2 SYDVKM.

This sequence joins TRBV4-1 and TRBJ2-5; D possibly corresponds to TRBD1 (5 bases). The CDR3 has 14 amino acids. Per germline, CDR1 MGHRA and CDR2 YSYEKL. V was trimmed by 0 bases and J by 1 base, leaving 6 bases between them. CDR3 sequence reads: CASSQDRVQETQYF. The CDR3 DNA is TGCGCCAGCAGCCAAGACAGGGTCCAAGAGACCCAGTACTTC.

The chain joins TRBV28 to TRBJ2-5; 8 bases align to TRBD1. Germline assignment: CDR1 MDHEN and CDR2 SYDVKM. CDR3 length: 14 residues. J was trimmed by 5 bases and V by 3 bases; bases with no gene match: 5. CDR3 protein: CASSFRDRSETQYF. CDR3 DNA: TGTGCCAGCAGTTTCCGGGACAGGTCTGAGACCCAGTACTTC.

J is TRBJ2-7 and V is TRBV6-5; D may be TRBD1 (6 bases). Trimming removed 0 bases at V and 3 bases at J, with 9 bases between. There are 14 residues in the CDR3. Germline V CDR1 and CDR2: MNHEY, SVGAGI. CDR3 sequence (DNA): TGTGCCAGCAGTTACTCGATGGGACACTACGAGCAGTACTTC. It is translated as CASSYSMGHYEQYF.